A selection of T cell receptor beta chains follows, all from one sample in a study of metastatic and nonmetastatic thyroid tumors. Via MiXCR, TCRdb re-called the PCR reads. The sample lists tens of thousands of clones; roughly 10% were seen once. The sequenced sample consisted of blood. Receptor source: a female donor with papillary thyroid cancer or a benign thyroid nodule (not recorded which). Some clones in this sample may be carry-over from other donors' samples. CDR3s include the opening cysteine and the closing phenylalanine or tryptophan. D genes are given only for firm matches. Expanded clones are given a class, and other clones once, few, many or no size at all.

J | V | size | D | DNA | CDR3
TRBJ2-2 | TRBV10-3 | many | TRBD2 | TGTGCCATACGAGCGGGGACGAACACCGGGGAGCTGTTTTTT | CAIRAGTNTGELFF
TRBJ2-7 | TRBV14 | many | . | TGTGCCAGCAGCCCCTCACGGGGGACAGAGCAGTACTTC | CASSPSRGTEQYF
TRBJ2-5 | TRBV9 | many | . | TGTGCCAGCAGCCCAAGAGGAGGGGGACAAGAGACCCAGTACTTC | CASSPRGGGQETQYF
TRBJ1-2 | TRBV20-1 | . | TRBD1 | TGCAGTGCTACCGGACAGGGGGGGGTCTATGGCTACACCTTC | CSATGQGGVYGYTF
TRBJ1-2 | TRBV7-9 | many | . | TGTGCCAGCAGCTTAGCGACGGGTTTTGATGGCTACACCTTC | CASSLATGFDGYTF
TRBJ1-2 | TRBV28 | few | . | TGTGCCAGCAGCCCGGTGGCAGGAGACCACTATGGCTACACCTTC | CASSPVAGDHYGYTF
TRBJ1-1 | TRBV28 | . | . | TGTGCCAGCAGTTCCCTACCCTTACAGCGGCCTGACACTGAAGCTTTCTTT | CASSSLPLQRPDTEAFF
TRBJ2-7 | TRBV20-1 | many | . | TGCAGTGCTAGGGGGGGACGTTACGAGCAGTACTTC | CSARGGRYEQYF
TRBJ2-2 | TRBV24-1 | many | . | TGTGCCACCAGTGATTTGAGCACCGGGGAGCTGTTTTTT | CATSDLSTGELFF
TRBJ2-7 | TRBV27 | many | . | TGTGCCAGCAGTTTAGGGCAGGGCACCTACGAGCAGTACTTC | CASSLGQGTYEQYF
TRBJ1-6 | TRBV4-1 | many | TRBD1 | TGCGCCAGCAGCCAACAGGGGGCGTATAATTCACCCCTCCACTTT | CASSQQGAYNSPLHF
TRBJ2-1 | TRBV6-1 | many | . | TGTGCCAGCAGTGAAGTAGTTAGCTCCTACAATGAGCAGTTCTTC | CASSEVVSSYNEQFF
TRBJ2-1 | TRBV19 | many | TRBD2 | TGTGCCAGTAGTATAGCGAGTAGCGGGAGTTACAATGAGCAGTTCTTC | CASSIASSGSYNEQFF
TRBJ2-2 | TRBV19 | few | . | TGTGCTAGTAGTATAGAAACAACCGGCCACCTTGGCACCGGGGAGCTGTTTTTT | CASSIETTGHLGTGELFF
TRBJ2-7 | TRBV11-2 | many | . | TGTGCCAGCAGCGCAGTTAGGGCAGGGATTCGGTACGAGCAGTACTTC | CASSAVRAGIRYEQYF
TRBJ2-1 | TRBV30 | . | . | TGTGCCTGGAGCCGCCGCGAAGAGCAGTTCTTC | CAWSRREEQFF
TRBJ2-3 | TRBV28 | many | TRBD2 | TGTGCCAGCAGTTTCCTTGGGAATCCTAGCGGAGCTAGCACAGATACGCAGTATTTT | CASSFLGNPSGASTDTQYF
TRBJ2-2 | TRBV30 | many | . | TGTGCCTGGAGTGTACTTAGCGGGAACACCGGGGAGCTGTTTTTT | CAWSVLSGNTGELFF
TRBJ1-2 | TRBV6-1 | many | TRBD1 | TGTGCCATTGGACAGGGGGATGGCTACACCTTC | CAIGQGDGYTF
TRBJ1-1 | TRBV12-3/TRBV12-4 | many | . | TGTGCCAGCAGTTTAGCGTGGGGGGCGGGCACTGAAGCTTTCTTT | CASSLAWGAGTEAFF
TRBJ2-2 | TRBV5-1 | many | . | TGCGCCAGCAGCTTGGCATCGTTCGCGAACACCGGGGAGCTGTTTTTT | CASSLASFANTGELFF
TRBJ2-3 | TRBV5-8 | . | . | TGTGCCAGCAGCTTCCGGGACCGAATCACAGATACGCAGTATTTT | CASSFRDRITDTQYF
TRBJ2-7 | TRBV19 | many | TRBD1 | TGTGCCAGTAGTATTAGACAGGGATCCTACGAGCAGTACTTC | CASSIRQGSYEQYF
TRBJ1-2 | TRBV29-1 | . | . | TGCAGCGTTGGAGACGGTAAATATGGCTACACCTTC | CSVGDGKYGYTF
TRBJ1-1 | TRBV6-4 | few | . | TGTGCCAGCAGTGCTCGTGCAGGGACCTCTGAAGCTTTCTTT | CASSARAGTSEAFF
TRBJ1-4 | TRBV6-1 | many | TRBD1 | TGTGCCAGCAGTTCCCAGGACAGGGTAAAACTGTTTTTT | CASSSQDRVKLFF
TRBJ2-1 | TRBV6-6 | . | . | TGTGCCAGCAGTTACGAGGACAGCAGGTACAATGAGCAGTTCTTC | CASSYEDSRYNEQFF